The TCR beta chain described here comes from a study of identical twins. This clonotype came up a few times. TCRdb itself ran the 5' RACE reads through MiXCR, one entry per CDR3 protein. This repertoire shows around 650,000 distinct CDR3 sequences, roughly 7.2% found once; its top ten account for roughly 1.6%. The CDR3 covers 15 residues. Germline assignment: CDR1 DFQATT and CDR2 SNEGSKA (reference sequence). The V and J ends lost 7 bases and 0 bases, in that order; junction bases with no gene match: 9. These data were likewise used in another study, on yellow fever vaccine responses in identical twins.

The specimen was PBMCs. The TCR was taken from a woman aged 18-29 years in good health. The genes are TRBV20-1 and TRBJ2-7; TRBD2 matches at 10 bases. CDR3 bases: TGCAGTGTCACTCCCACTAGCGGGGCCTCCTACGAGCAGTACTTC. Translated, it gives CSVTPTSGASYEQYF.